This T cell receptor beta chain emerged from a study of blood T cell repertoires in COVID-19. Study summary: Both acute and convalescent COVID-19 samples were obtained from the United States, Italy and Spain. PBMCs, B-cell-depleted T cells, or T cells were the source of the cDNA or gDNA that made up the material.

Methods used by the authors: Estimated nucleated cell counts came from reference gene primer amplification. This table comes from immunoSEQ multiplex PCR, and its TCRdb copy is limited to in-frame clones, with some not included. Clone size and the V and J calls come from that table; the DNA yielded D and trimming. The sample shows about 150,000 clones, 80% to 90% of them seen only once. Germline V gives CDR1 MGHDK, CDR2 SYGVNS. V lost 7 bases to trimming and J lost 8 bases, with 11 bases between them. The CDR3 contains 11 residues. The sequence derives from a man in his fifties or sixties with active or convalescent COVID-19. The sequencing sample was made of peripheral blood. This chain uses TRBV25-1 with TRBJ1-1, with D uncertain. The CDR3 DNA reads as TGTGCCAGCAAGCTCTCGAGGGAAGCTTTCTTT. This translates into CASKLSREAFF.